These 19 T cell receptor beta chains came from one sample sequenced in a study of T cell repertoires in cytomegalovirus infection. TCRdb processed the reads anew with MiXCR; each CDR3 protein has one entry. In the table there are a few hundred thousand distinct CDR3 sequences, under 20% of which are singletons. The sequenced sample was PBMCs. Receptor source: a human donor in good health (CMV status not recorded). Some clones in this sample may be carry-over from other donors' samples.

The sample holds many counts of this clonotype. In nucleotides, the CDR3 is TGTGCCAGCAGCTTGGCCGGGATCAACACCATATATTTT. Its protein is CASSLAGINTIYF. V and J are TRBV5-6 and TRBJ1-3; no definite D call. This CDR3 has 13 residues. V was clipped by 0 bases and J by 7 bases, with 8 bases between them. CDR1 and CDR2 (germline): SGHDT, YYEEEE.

This clonotype turned up a few times. The chain is built from TRBV28 and TRBJ1-2; 7 nucleotides match TRBD1. Germline trimming cut 1 base from V and 8 bases from J; bases unmatched to any gene: 13. Germline assignment: CDR1 MDHEN and CDR2 SYDVKM. This CDR3 has 16 amino acids. This CDR3 is CASSLLPPGTVRGYTF. The CDR3 nucleotides read TGTGCCAGCAGTTTATTACCGCCAGGGACAGTCCGCGGCTACACCTTC.

In this sample, this clonotype turned up a few times. This chain joins TRBV29-1 and TRBJ1-1, with a weak D call TRBD1 (5 bases). Trimming pared 8 bases from V and 4 bases from J, leaving 11 bases between. The CDR3 runs 11 residues. Germline V CDR1 and CDR2: SQVTM, ANQGSEA. CDR3 DNA sequence: TGCAGCTACGGGGGTGGCACTGAAGCTTTCTTT. It specifies CSYGGGTEAFF.

This clonotype occurred many times. This sequence joins TRBV7-2 and TRBJ2-3; 7 bases map to TRBD2. Germline V gene lookup returns CDR1 SGHTA and CDR2 FQGNSA. V lost 3 bases and J lost 2; bases outside the gene matches: 5. This CDR3 has 15 amino acids. This CDR3 reads CASSLGGGNTDTQYF. The CDR3, as DNA: TGTGCCAGCAGCTTGGGGGGGGGGAACACAGATACGCAGTATTTT. The variable domain in full, completed from reference TRBV7-2 and TRBJ2-3, reads GAGVSQSPSNKVTEKGKDVELRCDPISGHTALYWYRQSLGQGLEFLIYFQGNSAPDKSGLPSDRFSAERTGGSVSTLTIQRTQQEDSAVYLCASSLGGGNTDTQYFGPGTRLTVL.

This clonotype has at least ten counts. CDR3 amino acids: CSARDGSRPGQARFF. The DNA for the CDR3 is TGCAGTGCTAGAGATGGAAGCCGACCGGGACAGGCGCGGTTCTTC. This chain links TRBV20-1 with TRBJ2-1; 8 bases match TRBD1. With V trimmed by 0 bases and J by 15 bases, 16 bases remained unmatched. The germline V gene has CDR1 DFQATT and CDR2 SNEGSKA (reference sequence). The length of the CDR3 is 15 residues.

The chain joins TRBV7-8 to TRBJ1-1, with 9 nucleotides matching TRBD1. The germline V gene encodes CDR1 SGHVS and CDR2 FQNEAQ. This CDR3 comprises 14 residues. The ends lost 3 bases at V and 3 bases at J; junction bases unmatched: 2. CDR3 sequence (DNA): TGTGCCAGCAGCTTCAACAGGGGGCACACTGAAGCTTTCTTT. It yields the protein CASSFNRGHTEAFF.

This clonotype was counted between two and nine times. This chain uses TRBV6-5 with TRBJ1-2, with D perhaps TRBD1 (6 bases). The germline V and J ends were trimmed by 5 bases and 4 bases, with 11 bases remaining between them. The length of the CDR3 is 13 residues. CDR1 is MNHEY and CDR2 is SVGAGI in the germline V gene. The CDR3 sequence is CASSTGQIYGYTF. The DNA for the CDR3 is TGTGCCAGCAGTACCGGACAGATCTATGGCTACACCTTC.

The V call is TRBV28, the J call TRBJ1-5; no clear D gene. CDR1 is MDHEN, CDR2 SYDVKM, per germline. Trimming took 6 bases from V and 5 from J, leaving 11 bases between them. This CDR3 is 13 amino acids long. The CDR3 is CASRPPVYQPQHF. For the CDR3, the DNA is TGTGCCAGCAGGCCTCCGGTATATCAGCCCCAGCATTTT.

The chain links TRBV27 to TRBJ2-7, with D perhaps TRBD2 (6 bases). The CDR3 has 15 residues. In germline, CDR1 is MNHEY, CDR2 SMNVEV (reference sequence). Trimming cost V 1 base and J 2 bases, with 12 bases left between them. DNA of the CDR3: TGTGCCAGCAGTTTATTAGGTGGGGGGACCTACGAGCAGTACTTC. Its translation: CASSLLGGGTYEQYF.

The chain has TRBV20-1 and TRBJ2-1, with D perhaps matching TRBD1 or TRBD2 (5 bases each). V was pared by 5 bases and J by 2 bases, with 16 bases between. Germline V CDR1 and CDR2: DFQATT, SNEGSKA (reference sequence). The length of the CDR3 is 15 residues. The CDR3: CSARLTGGPYNEQFF. DNA of the CDR3: TGCAGTGCTCGTCTCACTGGGGGACCCTACAATGAGCAGTTCTTC.

This clonotype was seen many times. This chain connects TRBV12-3 or TRBV12-4 to TRBJ1-4; 9 bases fit TRBD1. The CDR3 extends over 14 amino acids. The V gene end was trimmed by 6 bases and the J gene end by 5 bases; junction bases not matched to a gene: 4. The CDR3, as DNA: TGTGCCAGCAGCGGGACAGGGCGGAATGAAAAACTGTTTTTT. It translates to CASSGTGRNEKLFF.

This clonotype was recorded many times. The chain recombines TRBV7-2 with TRBJ2-7; no firm D call. Trimming left V 6 bases short and J 0 bases short, with 15 bases between. This CDR3 is built from 15 residues. The germline V gene has CDR1 SGHTA and CDR2 FQGNSA. In DNA form, the CDR3 reads TGTGCCAGCAGTTTGGCAGGCACAAGCTCCTACGAGCAGTACTTC. It encodes CASSLAGTSSYEQYF.

This clonotype was picked up a small number of times. The chain joins TRBV27 to TRBJ1-2, with TRBD1 matching 8 bases. The CDR3 is 15 amino acids. Germline trimming cut 5 bases from V and 4 bases from J; bases unmatched to any gene: 9. Per the germline V gene, CDR1 is MNHEY and CDR2 is SMNVEV (reference sequence). The CDR3 DNA follows: TGTGCCAGCAGTCCGAGACAGGGGATGGCCTATGGCTACACCTTC. The encoded protein is CASSPRQGMAYGYTF.

In its sample, this clonotype was seen many times. The V and J genes are TRBV12-3 or TRBV12-4 and TRBJ2-7; D is tentatively TRBD1 or TRBD2 (5 bases each). V was pared by 5 bases and J by 4 bases, with 15 bases between. CDR3 length: 14 residues. CDR3 sequence reads: CASSRSGTQYEQYF. The DNA of the CDR3 is TGTGCCAGCAGTCGTTCCGGGACGCAATACGAGCAGTACTTC.

This clonotype showed up many times. The rearrangement joins TRBV12-3 or TRBV12-4 to TRBJ1-4; D is unresolved. The CDR3 runs 15 residues. The ends were cut back, 4 bases at V and 5 bases at J, with 14 bases in the middle. CDR3 sequence (DNA): TGTGCCAGCAGTTCCTCTCGAATTGCCAATGAAAAACTGTTTTTT. Protein: CASSSSRIANEKLFF.

The chain uses TRBV4-1 and TRBJ1-3, with D uncertain. Germline lookup yields CDR1 MGHRA and CDR2 YSYEKL. V dropped 0 bases and J dropped 7 bases, with 7 bases sitting between them. The CDR3 has 13 residues. CDR3 in DNA: TGCGCCAGCAGCCAAGACAAACAGAACACCATATATTTT. Translation: CASSQDKQNTIYF.

The chain couples TRBV6-6 to TRBJ2-1, with D perhaps matching TRBD1 or TRBD2 (6 bases each). Germline CDR1 MNHNY, CDR2 SVGAGI (reference sequence). Trimming removed 4 bases at V and 8 bases at J, with 18 bases between. The CDR3 covers 15 residues. The CDR3 coding sequence is TGTGCCAGCAGTTGGCTAGGAGGGGGTGTCGATGAGCAGTTCTTC. Translated: CASSWLGGGVDEQFF.

The rearrangement joins TRBV19 to TRBJ1-5, with 8 nucleotides matching TRBD1. CDR3 length: 13 residues. Trimming removed 7 bases from V and 4 bases from J; junction bases left unmatched: 3. Germline-derived CDR1 and CDR2 are LNHDA and SQIVND (reference sequence). The CDR3 region is CASNRQGNQPQHF. CDR3 nucleotide sequence: TGTGCCAGTAACCGACAGGGGAATCAGCCCCAGCATTTT.

This clonotype was found a few times. The chain employs TRBV7-8 and TRBJ1-3; D is possibly TRBD1 (5 bases). CDR1 and CDR2 (germline): SGHVS, FQNEAQ. The CDR3 spans 14 residues. Trimming left V 5 bases short and J 2 bases short, with 10 bases between. DNA for the CDR3: TGTGCCAGCAGCATAGGGGTCCCTGGAAACACCATATATTTT. It yields the protein CASSIGVPGNTIYF.